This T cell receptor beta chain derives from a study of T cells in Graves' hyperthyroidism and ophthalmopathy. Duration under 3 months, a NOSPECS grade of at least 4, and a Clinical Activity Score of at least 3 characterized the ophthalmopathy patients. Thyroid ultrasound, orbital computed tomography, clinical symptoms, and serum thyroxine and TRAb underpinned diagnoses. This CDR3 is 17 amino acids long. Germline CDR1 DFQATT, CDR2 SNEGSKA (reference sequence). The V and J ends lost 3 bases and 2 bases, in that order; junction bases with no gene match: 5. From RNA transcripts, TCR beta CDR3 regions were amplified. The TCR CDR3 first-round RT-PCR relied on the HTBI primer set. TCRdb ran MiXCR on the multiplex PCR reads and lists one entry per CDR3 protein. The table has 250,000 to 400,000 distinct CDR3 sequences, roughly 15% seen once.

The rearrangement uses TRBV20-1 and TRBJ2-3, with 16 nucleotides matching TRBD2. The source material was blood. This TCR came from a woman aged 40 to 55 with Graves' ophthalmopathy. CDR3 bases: TGCAGTGCTAGGCCGGGACTAGCGGGGGGGTACACAGATACGCAGTATTTT. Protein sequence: CSARPGLAGGYTDTQYF.